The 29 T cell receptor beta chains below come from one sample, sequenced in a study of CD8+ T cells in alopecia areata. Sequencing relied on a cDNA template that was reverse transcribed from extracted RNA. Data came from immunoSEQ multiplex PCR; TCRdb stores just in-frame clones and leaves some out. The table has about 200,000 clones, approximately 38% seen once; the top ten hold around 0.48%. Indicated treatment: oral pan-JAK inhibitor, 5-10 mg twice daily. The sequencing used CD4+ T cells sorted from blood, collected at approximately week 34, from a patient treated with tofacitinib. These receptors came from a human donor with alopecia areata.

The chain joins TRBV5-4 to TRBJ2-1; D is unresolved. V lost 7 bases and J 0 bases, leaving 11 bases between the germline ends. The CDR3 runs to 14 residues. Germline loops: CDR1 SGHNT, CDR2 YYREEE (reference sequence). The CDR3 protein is CASEKESSYNEQFF. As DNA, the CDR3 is TGTGCCAGCGAAAAGGAGAGCTCCTACAATGAGCAGTTCTTC.

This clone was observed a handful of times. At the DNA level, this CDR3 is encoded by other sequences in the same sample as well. DNA for the CDR3: TGCGCCAGCAGCTTGACTAGCGGTAACACCGGGGAGCTGTTTTTT. This codes for CASSLTSGNTGELFF. The chain recombines TRBV5-1 with TRBJ2-2; the match to TRBD2 covers 8 bases. Germline lookup yields CDR1 SGHRS and CDR2 YFSETQ. CDR3 length equals 15 residues. V was clipped by 1 base and J by 2 bases; unmatched bases: 1.

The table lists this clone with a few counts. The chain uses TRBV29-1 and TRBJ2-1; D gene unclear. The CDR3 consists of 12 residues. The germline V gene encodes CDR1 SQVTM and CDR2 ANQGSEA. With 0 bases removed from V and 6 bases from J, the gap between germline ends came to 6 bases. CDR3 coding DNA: TGCAGCGTTGAAGAAAGTGGCAATGAGCAGTTCTTC. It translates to CSVEESGNEQFF.

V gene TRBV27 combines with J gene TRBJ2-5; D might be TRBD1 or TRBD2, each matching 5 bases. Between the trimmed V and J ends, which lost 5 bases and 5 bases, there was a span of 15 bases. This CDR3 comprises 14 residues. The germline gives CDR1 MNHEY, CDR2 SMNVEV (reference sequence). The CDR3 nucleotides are TGTGCCAGCAGTCGATGGCAGGGAGTGGAGACCCAGTACTTC. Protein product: CASSRWQGVETQYF.

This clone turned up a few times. The CDR3 region has the DNA TGTGCCTGGAGTGTACGACCTAGAGCGGGAGGGCGCACAGATACGCAGTATTTT. The encoded protein is CAWSVRPRAGGRTDTQYF. This rearrangement joins TRBV30 to TRBJ2-3, with 10 bases matching TRBD2. With V trimmed by 0 bases and J by 1 base, 10 bases remained unmatched. Germline V CDR1 and CDR2: GTSNPN, SVGIG (reference sequence). CDR3 length: 18 amino acids.

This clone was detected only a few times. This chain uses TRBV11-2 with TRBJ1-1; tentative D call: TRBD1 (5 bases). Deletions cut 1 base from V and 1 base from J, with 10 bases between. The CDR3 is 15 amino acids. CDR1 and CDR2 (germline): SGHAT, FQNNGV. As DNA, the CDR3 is TGTGCCAGCAGCTTAGTTGTGACAGCGAACACTGAAGCTTTCTTT. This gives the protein CASSLVVTANTEAFF.

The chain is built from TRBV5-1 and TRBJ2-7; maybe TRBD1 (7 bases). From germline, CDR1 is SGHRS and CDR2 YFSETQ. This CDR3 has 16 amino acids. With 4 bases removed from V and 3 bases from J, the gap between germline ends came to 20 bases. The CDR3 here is CASSPSQGTPFYEQYF. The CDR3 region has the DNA TGCGCCAGCAGCCCTTCACAGGGGACTCCGTTCTACGAGCAGTACTTC.

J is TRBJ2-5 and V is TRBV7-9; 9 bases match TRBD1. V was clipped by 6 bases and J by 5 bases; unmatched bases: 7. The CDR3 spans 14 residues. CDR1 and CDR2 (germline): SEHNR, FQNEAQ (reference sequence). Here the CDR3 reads CASSATGGGETQYF. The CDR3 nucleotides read TGTGCCAGCAGTGCTACAGGGGGCGGGGAGACCCAGTACTTC.

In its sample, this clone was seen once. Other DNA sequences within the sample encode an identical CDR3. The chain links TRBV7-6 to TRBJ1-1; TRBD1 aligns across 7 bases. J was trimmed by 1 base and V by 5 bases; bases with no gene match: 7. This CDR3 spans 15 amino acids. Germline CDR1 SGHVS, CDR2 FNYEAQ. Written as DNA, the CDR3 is TGTGCCAGCAGCCGTAGCAGGGGGGAGAACACTGAAGCTTTCTTT. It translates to CASSRSRGENTEAFF.

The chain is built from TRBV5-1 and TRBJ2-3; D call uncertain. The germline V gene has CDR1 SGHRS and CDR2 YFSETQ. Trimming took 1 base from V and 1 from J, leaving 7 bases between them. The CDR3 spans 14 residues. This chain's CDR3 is CASSLWSGTDTQYF. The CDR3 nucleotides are TGCGCCAGCAGCTTGTGGAGCGGCACAGATACGCAGTATTTT.

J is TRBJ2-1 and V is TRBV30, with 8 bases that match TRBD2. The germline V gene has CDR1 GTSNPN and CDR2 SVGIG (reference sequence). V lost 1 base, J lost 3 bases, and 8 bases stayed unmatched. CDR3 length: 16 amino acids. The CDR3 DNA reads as TGTGCCTGGAGTGGTCAATCCAGCGGGAGCTACAATGAGCAGTTCTTC. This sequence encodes CAWSGQSSGSYNEQFF.

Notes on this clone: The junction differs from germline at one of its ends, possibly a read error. CDR3 DNA: TGTGCCATCAGTGAGTCGATGGGGGAAGTGGACGACTTC. Translating gives CAISESMGEVDDF. The gene calls are TRBV10-3 and TRBJ2-7, with D perhaps assigned TRBD1 or TRBD2 (5 bases each). CDR1 ENHRY and CDR2 SYGVKD come from the germline V gene. The CDR3 runs 13 residues.

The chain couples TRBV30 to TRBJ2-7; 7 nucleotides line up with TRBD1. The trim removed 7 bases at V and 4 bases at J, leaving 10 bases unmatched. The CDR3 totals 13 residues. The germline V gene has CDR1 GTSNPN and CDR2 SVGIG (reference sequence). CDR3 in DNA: TGTGCCTCCACAAGAGAACAGGGGTACGAGCAGTACTTC. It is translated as CASTREQGYEQYF. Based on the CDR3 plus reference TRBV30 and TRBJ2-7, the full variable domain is SQTIHQWPATLVQPVGSPLSLECTVEGTSNPNLYWYRQAAGRGLQLLFYSVGIGQISSEVPQNLSASRPQDRQFILSSKKLLLSDSGFYLCASTREQGYEQYFGPGTRLTVT.

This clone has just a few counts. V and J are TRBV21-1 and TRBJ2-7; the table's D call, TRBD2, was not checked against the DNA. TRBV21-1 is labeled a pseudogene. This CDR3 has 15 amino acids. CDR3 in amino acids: CASSKERTRNYEQYF. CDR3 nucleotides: TGTGCCAGCAGCAAAGAACGGACTAGGAACTACGAGCAGTACTTC.

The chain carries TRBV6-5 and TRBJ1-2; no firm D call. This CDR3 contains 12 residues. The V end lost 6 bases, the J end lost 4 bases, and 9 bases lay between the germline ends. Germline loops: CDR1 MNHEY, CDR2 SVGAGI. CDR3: CASSPGPYGYTF. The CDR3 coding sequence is TGTGCCAGCAGCCCCGGCCCCTATGGCTACACCTTC.

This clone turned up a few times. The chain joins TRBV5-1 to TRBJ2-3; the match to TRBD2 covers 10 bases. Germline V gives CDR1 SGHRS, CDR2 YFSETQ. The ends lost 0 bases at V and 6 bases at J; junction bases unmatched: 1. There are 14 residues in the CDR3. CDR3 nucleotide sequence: TGCGCCAGCAGCTTGGAGCGGGGGGGCGATACGCAGTATTTT. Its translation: CASSLERGGDTQYF.

The CDR3 loop is CASSQGGTLNNEQFF. DNA of the CDR3: TGTGCCAGCAGCCAAGGGGGTACGCTAAACAATGAGCAGTTCTTC. The chain has TRBV7-9 and TRBJ2-1; D perhaps matches TRBD1 (6 bases). V was pared by 5 bases and J by 5 bases, with 16 bases between. Germline V gives CDR1 SEHNR, CDR2 FQNEAQ (reference sequence). CDR3 length: 15 amino acids. The variable domain in full, completed from reference TRBV7-9 and TRBJ2-1, reads DTGVSQNPRHKITKRGQNVTFRCDPISEHNRLYWYRQTLGQGPEFLTYFQNEAQLEKSRLLSDRFSAERPKGSFSTLEIQRTEQGDSAMYLCASSQGGTLNNEQFFGPGTRLTVL.

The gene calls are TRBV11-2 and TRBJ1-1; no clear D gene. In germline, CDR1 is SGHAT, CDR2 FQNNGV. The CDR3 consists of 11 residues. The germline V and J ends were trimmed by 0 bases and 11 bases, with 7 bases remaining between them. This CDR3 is CASSLEHRAFF. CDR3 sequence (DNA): TGTGCCAGCAGCTTAGAGCATCGGGCTTTCTTT. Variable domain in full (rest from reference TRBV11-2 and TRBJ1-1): EAGVAQSPRYKIIEKRQSVAFWCNPISGHATLYWYQQILGQGPKLLIQFQNNGVVDDSQLPKDRFSAERLKGVDSTLKIQPAKLEDSAVYLCASSLEHRAFFGQGTRLTVV.

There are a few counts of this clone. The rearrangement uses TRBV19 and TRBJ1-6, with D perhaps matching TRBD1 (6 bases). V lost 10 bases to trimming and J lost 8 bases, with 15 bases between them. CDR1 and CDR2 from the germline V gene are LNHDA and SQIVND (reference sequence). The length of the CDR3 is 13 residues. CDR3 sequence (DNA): TGTGCCACCGCCGCACAGGGATATTCACCCCTCCACTTT. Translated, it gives CATAAQGYSPLHF.

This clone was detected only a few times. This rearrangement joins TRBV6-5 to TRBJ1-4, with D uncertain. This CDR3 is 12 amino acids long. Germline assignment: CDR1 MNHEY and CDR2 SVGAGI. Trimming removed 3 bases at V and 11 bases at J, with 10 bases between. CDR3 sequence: CASSYSEDKLFF. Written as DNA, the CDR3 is TGTGCCAGCAGTTATTCTGAGGACAAACTGTTTTTT.

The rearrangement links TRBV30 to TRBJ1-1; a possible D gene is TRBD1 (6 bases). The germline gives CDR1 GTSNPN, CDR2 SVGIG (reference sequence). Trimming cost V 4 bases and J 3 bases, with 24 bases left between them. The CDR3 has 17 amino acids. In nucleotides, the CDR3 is TGTGCCTGGACCCACCCCTATAACAGGGTTTTGCACACTGAAGCTTTCTTT. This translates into CAWTHPYNRVLHTEAFF. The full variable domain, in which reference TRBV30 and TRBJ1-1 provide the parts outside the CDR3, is SQTIHQWPATLVQPVGSPLSLECTVEGTSNPNLYWYRQAAGRGLQLLFYSVGIGQISSEVPQNLSASRPQDRQFILSSKKLLLSDSGFYLCAWTHPYNRVLHTEAFFGQGTRLTVV.

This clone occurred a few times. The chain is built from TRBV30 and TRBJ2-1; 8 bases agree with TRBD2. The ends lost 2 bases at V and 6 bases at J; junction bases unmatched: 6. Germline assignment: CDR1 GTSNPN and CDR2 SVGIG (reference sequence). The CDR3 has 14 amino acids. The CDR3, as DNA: TGTGCCTGGAGTCAGGGACTAGACTTCAATGAGCAGTTCTTC. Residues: CAWSQGLDFNEQFF.

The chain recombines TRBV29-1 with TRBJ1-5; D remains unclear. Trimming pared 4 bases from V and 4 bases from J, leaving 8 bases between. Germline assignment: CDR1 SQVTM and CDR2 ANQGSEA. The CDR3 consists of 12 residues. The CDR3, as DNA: TGCAGCGTTGGGGTCGGGAATCAGCCCCAGCATTTT. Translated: CSVGVGNQPQHF.

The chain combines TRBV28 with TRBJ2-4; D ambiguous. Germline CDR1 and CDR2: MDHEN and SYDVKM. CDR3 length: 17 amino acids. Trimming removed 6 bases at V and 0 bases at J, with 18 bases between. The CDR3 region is CASSPNRGILAKNIQYF. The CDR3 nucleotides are TGTGCCAGCAGCCCAAATCGTGGGATCCTAGCCAAAAACATTCAGTACTTC.

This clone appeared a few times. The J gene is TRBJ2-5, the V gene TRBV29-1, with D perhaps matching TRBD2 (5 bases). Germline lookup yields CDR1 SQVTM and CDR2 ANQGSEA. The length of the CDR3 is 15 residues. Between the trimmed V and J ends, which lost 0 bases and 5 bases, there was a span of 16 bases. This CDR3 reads CSVEDLEEATETQYF. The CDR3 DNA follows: TGCAGCGTTGAAGATCTCGAGGAGGCGACCGAGACCCAGTACTTC.

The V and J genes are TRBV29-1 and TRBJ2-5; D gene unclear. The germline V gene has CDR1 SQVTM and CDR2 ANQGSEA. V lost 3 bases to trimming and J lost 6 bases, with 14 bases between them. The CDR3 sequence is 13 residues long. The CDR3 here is CSVEVASWKTQYF. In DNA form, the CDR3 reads TGCAGCGTTGAGGTGGCGTCCTGGAAGACCCAGTACTTC.

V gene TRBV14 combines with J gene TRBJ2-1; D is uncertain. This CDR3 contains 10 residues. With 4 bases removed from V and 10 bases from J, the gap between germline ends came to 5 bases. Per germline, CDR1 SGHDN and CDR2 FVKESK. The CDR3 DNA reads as TGTGCCAGCAGCCTAGGCGAGCAGTTCTTC. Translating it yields CASSLGEQFF.

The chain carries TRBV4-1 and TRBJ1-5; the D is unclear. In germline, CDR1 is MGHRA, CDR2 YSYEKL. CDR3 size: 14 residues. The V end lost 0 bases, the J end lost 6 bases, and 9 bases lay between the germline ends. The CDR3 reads CASSQDLGSQPQHF. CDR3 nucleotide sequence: TGCGCCAGCAGCCAAGATTTGGGTAGTCAGCCCCAGCATTTT.

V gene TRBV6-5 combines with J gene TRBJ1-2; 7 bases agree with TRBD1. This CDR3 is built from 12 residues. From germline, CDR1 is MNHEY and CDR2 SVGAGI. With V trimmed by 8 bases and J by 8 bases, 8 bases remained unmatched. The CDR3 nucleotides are TGTGCCAGCCGCCAGGGGGGAAAGGGCTACACCTTC. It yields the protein CASRQGGKGYTF.